This T cell receptor (beta chain) was identified in a study of tumor-infiltrating lymphocytes in localized non-small cell lung cancer. The data were produced by immunoSEQ multiplex PCR, yet TCRdb's version contains in-frame clones alone and is incomplete. The sample holds approximately 12,000 clones, about 76% seen once. There are a few counts of this clone. The receptor was derived from a human donor with non-small cell lung cancer. The sample comprised uninvolved lung tissue not adjacent to the tumor.

This CDR3 is CASSPQGGYYEQYF. CDR3 in DNA: TGTGCCAGCAGTCCACAGGGAGGGTACTACGAGCAGTACTTC. J is TRBJ2-7 and V is TRBV6-1; TRBD2 is a possible D gene (7 bases). The CDR3 runs to 14 residues. Per the germline V gene, CDR1 is MNHNS and CDR2 is SASEGT. V was clipped by 5 bases and J by 3 bases, with 14 bases between them.